The clone carrying this T cell receptor beta chain was seen once. No antigen is known for it. Sequenced by immunoSEQ multiplex PCR; TCRdb stores in-frame clones only, minus some. The table records roughly 36,000 clones, 91% of them present only once. This sample stems from a study of T cells in localized non-small cell lung cancer. V dropped 1 base and J dropped 0 bases, with 8 bases sitting between them. In germline, CDR1 is SGHKS, CDR2 YYEKEE (reference sequence). The CDR3 length is 15 residues. General study points: Of the tissues analyzed, uninvolved adjacent lung showed maximal T cell clonality, greater than tumor.

The sample in question was PBMCs, obtained before any cancer treatment. The TCR was taken from a man aged 40 to 75 with stage II lung adenocarcinoma. The gene calls are TRBV5-5 and TRBJ1-5, with D perhaps matching TRBD1 (5 bases). The CDR3: CASSLLGDSNQPQHF. CDR3 nucleotide sequence: TGTGCCAGCAGCTTGTTGGGGGATAGCAATCAGCCCCAGCATTTT. The variable domain in full, completed from reference TRBV5-5 and TRBJ1-5, reads DAGVTQSPTHLIKTRGQQVTLRCSPISGHKSVSWYQQVLGQGPQFIFQYYEKEERGRGNFPDRFSARQFPNYSSELNVNALLLGDSALYLCASSLLGDSNQPQHFGDGTRLSIL.